This entry describes one T cell receptor beta chain. Germline assignment: CDR1 MNHEY and CDR2 SVGEGT. The length of the CDR3 is 15 residues. Trimming stripped 7 bases from V and 6 bases from J, with 21 bases between. TCRdb reanalysed the PCR reads using MiXCR and keeps one entry per CDR3 protein. Among about 25,000 distinct CDR3 sequences listed, under 50% were seen once. These data belong to a study of tumor-infiltrating lymphocytes in oesophageal squamous cell carcinoma. This TCR derives from a male donor with esophageal squamous cell carcinoma. The sample taken for sequencing was esophageal tumor tissue. The chain joins TRBV6-2 or TRBV6-3 to TRBJ1-2, with D maybe TRBD1 (5 bases). The CDR3 DNA is TGTGCCAGCACGTTTGAATTCCGGGGCTCCCATGGCTACACCTTC. It specifies CASTFEFRGSHGYTF.